This T cell receptor beta chain was observed in a study of blood T cell repertoires in COVID-19. Only in-frame clones appear in the TCRdb table, and some are missing; sequencing was by immunoSEQ multiplex PCR. There are some 260,000 clones in the sample; 88% occur only once, and about 0.64% lies in the top ten. Germline lookup yields CDR1 SQVTM and CDR2 ANQGSEA. The CDR3 has 13 residues. Deletions cut 2 bases from V and 4 bases from J, with 11 bases between. The V and J genes are TRBV29-1 and TRBJ1-1; D perhaps matches TRBD1 (6 bases). The sequencing sample was made of peripheral blood. The source of this sequence is a human donor in a cohort sampled during active COVID-19. CDR3 coding DNA: TGCAGCGTTGAAAGGGCAGGGGTCACTGAAGCTTTCTTT. Residues: CSVERAGVTEAFF.